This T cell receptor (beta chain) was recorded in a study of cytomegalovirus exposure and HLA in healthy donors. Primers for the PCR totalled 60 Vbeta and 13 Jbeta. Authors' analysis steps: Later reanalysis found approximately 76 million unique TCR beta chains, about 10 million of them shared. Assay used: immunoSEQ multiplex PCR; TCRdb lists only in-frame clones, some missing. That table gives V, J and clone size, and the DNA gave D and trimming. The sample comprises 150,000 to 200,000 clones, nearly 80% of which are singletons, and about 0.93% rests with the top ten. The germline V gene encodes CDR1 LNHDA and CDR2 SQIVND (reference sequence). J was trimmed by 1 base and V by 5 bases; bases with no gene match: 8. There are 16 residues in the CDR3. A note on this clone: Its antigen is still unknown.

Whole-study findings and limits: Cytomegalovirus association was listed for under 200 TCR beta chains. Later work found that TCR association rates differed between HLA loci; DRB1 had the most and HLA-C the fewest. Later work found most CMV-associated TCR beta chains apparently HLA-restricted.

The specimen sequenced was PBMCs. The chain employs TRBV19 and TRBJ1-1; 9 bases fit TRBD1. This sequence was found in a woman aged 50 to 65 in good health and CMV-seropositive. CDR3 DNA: TGTGCCAGTAGTCCTGGACAGGGGTATGCGAACACTGAAGCTTTCTTT. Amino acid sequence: CASSPGQGYANTEAFF.